The table lists the clone carrying this T cell receptor (beta chain) with a count of one. Its antigen is not identified. The sample belongs to a study of identifying expanded T cells in peripheral blood. Overall study results and limits: Differentially abundant clones: roughly 1.3 between replicates, 16.4 at about 13 days, approximately 18 at four. Roughly two-week clone count variance significantly increased as total template count grew.

The table came from immunoSEQ multiplex PCR; TCRdb's copy has only in-frame clones and leaves some out. The sample gives about 82,000 clones, around 90% of which show up once; approximately 7% is in the top ten. The CDR3 spans 15 residues. Germline loops: CDR1 SGHRS, CDR2 YFSETQ. V lost 2 bases and J lost 0, with 10 bases in between. Healthy donors had no documented immune events, such as infections, while sampled. The rearrangement joins TRBV5-1 to TRBJ2-3, with D tentatively TRBD1 or TRBD2 (5 bases each). Input material: blood. The TCR originated in a person aged 18 to 75 in good health. The CDR3 nucleotides read TGCGCCAGCAGCTTCGGGACCATTAGCACAGATACGCAGTATTTT. This encodes CASSFGTISTDTQYF. Full variable domain (rest looked up from reference TRBV5-1 and TRBJ2-3): KAGVTQTPRYLIKTRGQQVTLSCSPISGHRSVSWYQQTPGQGLQFLFEYFSETQRNKGNFPGRFSGRQFSNSRSEMNVSTLELGDSALYLCASSFGTISTDTQYFGPGTRLTVL.